This TCR beta chain was captured by sequencing in a study of T-cell memory formation after mild COVID-19 listed by TCRdb under 2021. Concerning the study at large: TCR sequence clusters from the two donors were largely donor specific. T-cell clones expanding and contracting after mild COVID-19 in a couple of donors were tracked by longitudinal TCRalpha and TCRbeta repertoire sequencing. Two young, previously healthy adult volunteers, one female and one male, were included in the cohort.

A remark on this clonotype: Its binding antigen is unknown. The input lacks base qualities; no much larger clone sits a single base away.

Sequencing instrument: Illumina NovaSeq 6000. cDNA libraries for TCRalpha and TCRbeta were prepared by 5'RACE using constant-segment primers, with sample barcodes and unique molecular identifiers added. RNA was extracted from every sample with Trizol reagent. Amplification of the libraries took two PCR steps, and the second step added a second sample barcode plus Illumina TruSeq adapters. Sequencing of the libraries was done on an Illumina NovaSeq, producing 2 x 150 bp paired-end reads. The authors processed their data as follows. Reads were demultiplexed and collapsed into UMI-guided consensus sequences with migec v1.2.7. Using mixcr v2.1.11, UMI consensuses were aligned to TRA and TRB V and J templates and then assembled into clonotypes. Clonotypes were classified as expanded or contracted when called significant by both edgeR and NoisET, with noise models trained on biological replicates. edgeR calls used a false discovery rate-adjusted p below 0.01 and a log2 fold-change threshold of 1. As an exploratory analysis of dynamics, max-normalized trajectories of the 1000 most abundant clonotypes were examined with PCA combined with hierarchical clustering. Each responding clone was given a CD4 or CD8 phenotype based on the CD4+ and CD8+ repertoires, which had been sequenced separately. Using fastp at Q25 and MiXCR, TCRdb reprocessed the public reads and kept productive beta chains. Merged by CDR3 protein, the rows form single entries marked with the most common genes and DNA. TCRdb's processing, not the authors', yielded these V and J calls. This sample is represented by nearly 110,000 distinct CDR3 sequences; around 14% of them were singletons. The leading ten clones occupy 35% to 50% of the sample.

PBMCs were isolated by Ficoll-Paque density gradient centrifugation. Beyond this particular receptor, the publication reports: Clones contracting from day 15 to 85 had balanced CD4/CD8 phenotypes, while a second wave expanding from day 15 to 37 was biased towards CD4+. The second-wave clones that peaked on day 37 were not confirmed to be SARS-CoV-2 specific. Some responding clones were detected in pre-infection memory, which suggested that pre-existing cross-reactive memory T cells had joined the SARS-CoV-2 response. The study covered only a couple of mild cases, and larger cohorts including severe cases with pre-infection samples were considered necessary. Contracting CD4+ clones turned up mainly in the CM and EM memory subsets, whereas EMRA was where CD8+ clones were enriched.

This sequence originates from a man younger than 30 who had mild COVID-19 (a few samples of this study predate the infection). The sample titles of this study are shuffled in the database, so cell type and time point are left out; the donor was told from shared clones. The sample was PBMCs or a T cell subset sorted from them (not recorded which).

The CDR3 corresponds to CATSRGSLRTDTQYF. The nucleotide sequence reads TGTGCCACCAGCAGAGGCTCACTTCGCACAGATACGCAGTATTTT. The receptor chain draws on TRBV15 and TRBJ2-3; the D segment cannot be called with confidence. The germline V gene encodes CDR1 LNHNV and CDR2 YYDKDF (reference sequence). V sheds 1 base and J sheds 1 base, leaving 9 bases between their ends. Its CDR3 holds 15 amino acids, cysteine through phenylalanine. Only the CDR3 DNA stays, 45 bases, in frame from base 1.